The source of this TCR beta chain is a study of molecular identifiers for immune sequencing clone quantification. One entry per CDR3 protein results from TCRdb running MiXCR on the PCR reads. The sample consists of 460,000 or so distinct CDR3 sequences, about a quarter of them appearing once. Details on this clonotype: Its cognate antigen is unknown.

The CDR3 is made up of 16 amino acids. Germline V gene data show CDR1 as LGHDT and CDR2 as YNNKEL (reference sequence). J was trimmed by 1 base and V by 9 bases; bases with no gene match: 9. Points from the study as a whole: Identical TCR molecules that share a barcode could lead to an underestimation of highly expanded clone sizes.

The sequencing sample was made of naive CD8+ T cells from blood, with Jurkat cell RNA spiked in. The subset: FACS-sorted CD8+CD4-CCR7+CD45RA+ naive T cells. The chain combines TRBV3-1 with TRBJ2-2; 9 bases agree with TRBD2. The TCR was taken from a human donor in good health. Some libraries in this study had Jurkat cell RNA spiked in. The CDR3 region has the DNA TGTGCCAGTGGAATAGCGGGGGTACGGAACACCGGGGAGCTGTTTTTT. Translated: CASGIAGVRNTGELFF. The complete variable domain, with remaining parts taken from reference TRBV3-1 and TRBJ2-2, reads DTAVSQTPKYLVTQMGNDKSIKCEQNLGHDTMYWYKQDSKKFLKIMFSYNNKELIINETVPNRFSPKSPDKAHLNLHINSLELGDSAVYFCASGIAGVRNTGELFFGEGSRLTVL.